The TCR beta chain under discussion was sequenced for a study of a mutant IDH1 vaccine in newly diagnosed glioma listed by TCRdb under 2021. At the level of the whole study: Of the 30 or so patients who were treated, around 62% were male and about 40% were female, and the mean age was roughly 40 years. Peripheral blood was collected at six visits: V03 (baseline), V05, V07, V10, V12 and V13. Longitudinal TCRB deep sequencing was performed for about two dozen treated patients wherever samples were available for exploratory analyses. Before enrollment, most patients had been given radiochemotherapy with temozolomide as standard therapy, while the rest had received either radiotherapy alone or temozolomide alone. What the research found in general, with its limitations: The authors stated that sample limitations prevented analyses of patient blood samples from being reproduced. Availability determined which PBMC samples were chosen for TCRB deep sequencing. Changes in the top peripheral T cell clonotypes picked up by TCRB sequencing did not appear to be linked to pseudoprogression. Vaccine-induced immune responses across multiple MHC alleles were detected in 80% to 95% of patients.

V has 6 bases trimmed and J has 3 bases trimmed; junction bases matching no gene number 4. The CDR3 has 13 amino acids, counting the end cysteine and phenylalanine. The CDR3 DNA has 39 bases and is translated from base 1. For CDR1 and CDR2, the germline V gene (reference sequence) lists MNHEY and SMNVEV. Sample time point, as interpreted from the label and publication: baseline, week 1 (first vaccination visit). Per the publication, the treatment or condition label means: pre-vaccination baseline after standard-of-care therapy. Donors had newly diagnosed WHO grade 3 or 4 IDH1-mutant astrocytomas with loss of nuclear ATRX. The samples were drawn from NOA16, a multicentre, single-arm, open-label phase I trial in Germany that tested a mutant IDH1 peptide vaccine in humans for the first time. Visit V03 blood draws served as the baseline sample for immunogenicity testing. Genomic DNA for TCRB sequencing was extracted from EDTA blood using the DNeasy Blood and Tissue Kit.

The receptor library was made with the immunoSEQ multiplex PCR assay. The hsTCRB Kit was used according to the manufacturer's protocol to amplify rearranged TCR beta chain sequences. Sequencing of TCRB libraries was carried out on an Illumina MiSeq. In the authors' own workflow: The kit vendor's proprietary platform handled demultiplexing, trimming and gene mapping. The immuneACCESS repertoire file appears here via TCRdb, limited to in-frame rearrangements. These files lack a portion of the clones; in checked studies, under half of the deficit traces to unresolved V genes, and the cause of the others is not known. V, J and clone size derive from that table, while D and trimming were established from the DNA sequence. This sample has around 37,000 clones in its table, and 78% of those were observed once. The top ten constitute 7% to 10% of the sample. To note about this clone: Its antigen is currently not known. Per-base qualities were not stored, and no clone one base away is much larger.

The sample consisted of PBMCs, taken from a glioma patient treated with radiotherapy, temozolomide or both. The sequence was collected from a man aged 35-49 years with glioma. Some clones in this sample may be carry-over from other donors' samples. Here the chain combines TRBV27 and TRBJ2-7, and 8 junction bases match TRBD1. The base sequence is TGTGCCAGCAGCCCGGACAGGGACTACGAGCAGTACTTC. Its amino acids are CASSPDRDYEQYF.